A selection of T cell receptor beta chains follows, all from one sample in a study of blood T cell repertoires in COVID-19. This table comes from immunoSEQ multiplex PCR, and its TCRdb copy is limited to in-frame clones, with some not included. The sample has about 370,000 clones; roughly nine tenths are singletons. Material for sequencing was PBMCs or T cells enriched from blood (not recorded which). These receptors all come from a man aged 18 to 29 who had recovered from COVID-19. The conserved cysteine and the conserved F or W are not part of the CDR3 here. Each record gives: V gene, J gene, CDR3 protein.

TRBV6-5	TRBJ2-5	ASSLGQLETQY
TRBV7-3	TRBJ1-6	ASSLSPGTDVDSPLH
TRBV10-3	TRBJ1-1	AITLTGYTEAF
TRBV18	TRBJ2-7	ASSPPRLAGVTEQY
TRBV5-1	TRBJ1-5	ASSLEGRWGNQPQH
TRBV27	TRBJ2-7	ASTPRPPSQGYYEQY
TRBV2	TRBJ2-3	ASSQTTLSTDTQY
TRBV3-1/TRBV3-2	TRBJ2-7	ASSQEGVVYEQY
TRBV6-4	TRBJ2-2	ASSDRRGGVWELF
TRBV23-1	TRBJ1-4	ASFRDRVGLPNEKLF
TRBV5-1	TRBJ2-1	ASSLQGTGMNEQF
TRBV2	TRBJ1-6	ASSSATDDNSPLH
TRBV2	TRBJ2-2	ASSENIAGELF
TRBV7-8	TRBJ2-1	ASSFSAGSYNEQF
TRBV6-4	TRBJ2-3	ASSPVPSGRAGTDTQY
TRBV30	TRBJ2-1	AWELAGVGNEQF
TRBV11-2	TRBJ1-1	ASSLGYGGNTEAF